This T cell receptor beta chain derives from a study of blood T cell repertoires in COVID-19. Across the whole study: Collection of acute and convalescent COVID-19 samples took place in the United States, Italy and Spain. The cDNA or gDNA used as material had been derived from T cells, B-cell-depleted T cells, or PBMCs.

The V gene lost 4 bases and the J gene lost 0 bases, with 16 bases spanning the gap. Germline lookup yields CDR1 MNHEY and CDR2 SVGEGT. The CDR3 is 18 amino acids. This clone has just one count. Original methodology: Estimated nucleated cell counts came from reference gene primer amplification. Using immunoSEQ multiplex PCR, the repertoire was profiled, and TCRdb retains in-frame clones only, with some absent. V and J calls and clone size are those listed in that table; D and trimming were worked out from the DNA. This sample has roughly 700,000 clones, with approximately 90% found just once. The sequence was obtained from a woman under 30 with acute or convalescent COVID-19. The sequencing sample was made of peripheral blood. The chain is built from TRBV6-2 or TRBV6-3 and TRBJ2-6; D not certain. CDR3 amino acids: CASSSRFRLSSGANVLTF. The DNA for the CDR3 is TGTGCCAGCAGTTCTCGGTTTCGTTTGAGCTCTGGGGCCAACGTCCTGACTTTC.